The rows below give T cell receptor beta chains drawn from one sample of a study of blood T cells in healthy people across ages. In TCRdb, the 5' RACE reads were re-called with MiXCR into one record per CDR3 protein. The table shows approximately 600,000 distinct CDR3 sequences, with roughly 50% occurring only once. Sequenced material: blood. Receptors were obtained from a man in his 60s in good health. Each CDR3 is given with its conserved first and last residue. D genes are given only for firm matches. The size of a clone is reported for some rows only, either as once, few or many, or as a class for expanded clones.

D,size,J,V,CDR3,DNA
TRBD1,-,TRBJ2-5,TRBV28,CASSGSGTGRQETQYF,TGTGCCAGCAGTGGGAGCGGGACAGGGAGGCAAGAGACCCAGTACTTC
TRBD2,-,TRBJ2-3,TRBV10-1,CASTGGTSTDTQYF,TGCGCCAGCACCGGGGGGACTAGCACAGATACGCAGTATTTT
TRBD1,-,TRBJ2-7,TRBV20-1,CSAGQGPIDEQYF,TGCAGTGCAGGACAGGGCCCTATTGACGAGCAGTACTTC
TRBD1,-,TRBJ2-1,TRBV28,CATLEGAINEQFF,TGTGCCACCCTAGAGGGGGCAATCAATGAGCAGTTCTTC
-,-,TRBJ1-1,TRBV3-1,CASSQGARQGRTEAFF,TGTGCCAGCAGCCAGGGGGCTAGGCAGGGTCGGACTGAAGCTTTCTTT
TRBD2,few,TRBJ2-3,TRBV10-3,CAIKPGRDTSTDTQYF,TGTGCCATCAAGCCCGGGAGGGATACTAGCACAGATACGCAGTATTTT
TRBD1,few,TRBJ2-7,TRBV12-3/TRBV12-4,CASSLGGTGGGYEQYF,TGTGCCAGCAGTTTAGGCGGGACAGGGGGCGGGTACGAGCAGTACTTC
-,-,TRBJ2-5,TRBV7-2,CASSPQSDFNEQYF,TGTGCCAGCAGCCCCCAGTCGGACTTCAATGAGCAGTACTTC
-,-,TRBJ1-4,TRBV29-1,CSVETGTVYGKLFF,TGCAGCGTTGAAACTGGGACGGTTTACGGAAAACTGTTTTTT
TRBD2,-,TRBJ2-1,TRBV29-1,CSVDVGTSIDEQFF,TGCAGCGTTGATGTCGGGACTAGCATCGATGAGCAGTTCTTC
-,-,TRBJ1-5,TRBV7-9,CASSGPQNQPQHF,TGTGCCAGCAGCGGACCACAGAATCAGCCCCAGCATTTT
-,-,TRBJ1-2,TRBV15,CATSSTYSGGGYTF,TGTGCCACCAGCAGCACCTACTCGGGGGGAGGCTACACCTTC
-,-,TRBJ2-6,TRBV20-1,CSADHLGANVLTF,TGCAGTGCTGACCACCTGGGGGCCAACGTCCTGACTTTC
-,-,TRBJ2-7,TRBV6-5,CASKGEGSYEQYF,TGTGCCTCCAAGGGGGAGGGCTCCTACGAGCAGTACTTC
TRBD1,-,TRBJ1-2,TRBV20-1,CSASDRALNYGYTF,TGCAGTGCTAGCGACAGGGCCCTTAACTATGGCTACACCTTC
-,-,TRBJ1-2,TRBV12-3/TRBV12-4,CASTAGTLFGYTF,TGTGCCAGCACTGCCGGGACACTCTTTGGCTACACCTTC
-,few,TRBJ2-7,TRBV2,CASSQYSYEQYF,TGTGCCAGCAGCCAGTACTCCTACGAGCAGTACTTC
TRBD2,-,TRBJ2-1,TRBV10-3,CAISESSGRGNEQFF,TGTGCCATCAGTGAGTCCAGCGGGAGAGGCAATGAGCAGTTCTTC
-,-,TRBJ2-7,TRBV15,CATSRELEYEQYF,TGTGCCACCAGCAGAGAGTTGGAGTACGAGCAGTACTTC
-,-,TRBJ1-2,TRBV2,CASSGGLSPTYGYTF,TGTGCCAGCAGTGGAGGATTGAGCCCTACCTATGGCTACACCTTC
TRBD1,-,TRBJ2-3,TRBV20-1,CSTRTGGGTDMQYF,TGCAGTACAAGAACAGGGGGCGGCACAGATATGCAGTATTTT
-,-,TRBJ2-1,TRBV11-3,CASSLYGDYNEQFF,TGTGCCAGCAGCTTATATGGGGACTACAATGAGCAGTTCTTC
-,-,TRBJ1-4,TRBV5-1,CASSPGSGPQVPNEKPFF,TGCGCCAGCAGCCCGGGGTCGGGGCCACAGGTTCCTAATGAAAAACCGTTTTTT
TRBD1,many,TRBJ1-2,TRBV5-5,CASSPQRGQGGYGYTF,TGTGCCAGCAGCCCCCAGAGGGGGCAGGGGGGCTATGGCTACACCTTC
TRBD2,-,TRBJ2-1,TRBV9,CASSVAGSGGYNEQFF,TGTGCCAGCAGCGTAGCTGGTAGCGGGGGTTACAATGAGCAGTTCTTC
-,-,TRBJ2-7,TRBV21-1,CASSKVWDSSSANEQYF,TGTGCCAGCAGCAAAGTGTGGGACAGCTCATCAGCCAACGAGCAGTACTTC
-,few,TRBJ2-7,TRBV10-3,CAIKGNSYEQYF,TGTGCCATCAAGGGGAACTCCTACGAGCAGTACTTC
TRBD1,-,TRBJ2-5,TRBV29-1,CSATGTVQETQYF,TGCAGCGCAACCGGGACAGTACAAGAGACCCAGTACTTC
TRBD1,-,TRBJ1-1,TRBV28,CASGSAGQDTEAFF,TGTGCCAGCGGTTCGGCTGGACAGGACACTGAAGCTTTCTTT
-,-,TRBJ2-5,TRBV7-9,CASAWETQYF,TGTGCCAGCGCGTGGGAGACCCAGTACTTC
-,-,TRBJ2-7,TRBV25-1,CASSEVVRGEQYF,TGTGCCAGCAGTGAAGTCGTCCGAGGCGAGCAGTACTTC
-,few,TRBJ1-2,TRBV20-1,CSASPPGNPYGYTF,TGCAGTGCTAGCCCCCCCGGGAACCCCTATGGCTACACCTTC
-,few,TRBJ1-2,TRBV29-1,CSVASYYTPHGYTF,TGCAGCGTTGCTAGCTACTACACTCCACATGGCTACACCTTC
TRBD1,few,TRBJ1-5,TRBV4-1,CASSQAGQGDGQPQHF,TGCGCCAGCAGCCAGGCCGGACAGGGGGACGGTCAGCCCCAGCATTTT
-,-,TRBJ1-6,TRBV6-2/TRBV6-3,CASSSGNDNSPLHF,TGTGCCAGCAGTTCCGGGAACGATAATTCACCCCTCCACTTT
TRBD2,-,TRBJ2-7,TRBV20-1,CSARDSSGGYEQYF,TGCAGTGCTAGAGATTCTAGCGGGGGCTACGAGCAGTACTTC
-,few,TRBJ1-5,TRBV20-1,CSAAPAGAVQPQHF,TGCAGTGCTGCCCCGGCGGGGGCGGTTCAGCCCCAGCATTTT
-,-,TRBJ1-6,TRBV25-1,CASSGQPQRLWDSPLHF,TGTGCCAGCAGTGGGCAGCCCCAACGTTTATGGGATTCACCCCTCCACTTT
-,-,TRBJ2-1,TRBV5-1,CASSLPGSSYNEQFF,TGCGCCAGCAGCTTGCCGGGGAGCTCCTACAATGAGCAGTTCTTC
-,-,TRBJ2-3,TRBV12-5,CASGLTQGTDTQYF,TGTGCTAGTGGTTTGACCCAGGGCACAGATACGCAGTATTTT
TRBD1,-,TRBJ2-4,TRBV4-1,CASSHGQGALAKNIQYF,TGCGCCAGCAGCCACGGACAGGGCGCTCTAGCCAAAAACATTCAGTACTTC
TRBD1,few,TRBJ2-6,TRBV7-9,CASSTRQGAPSGANVLTF,TGTGCCAGCAGCACCCGACAGGGGGCACCCTCTGGGGCCAACGTCCTGACTTTC
TRBD1,once,TRBJ1-1,TRBV12-3/TRBV12-4,CASRFGQGTEAFF,TGTGCCAGCAGGTTCGGACAGGGCACTGAAGCTTTCTTT
TRBD1,-,TRBJ1-2,TRBV6-5,CASSQRQGANYGYTF,TGTGCCAGCAGTCAAAGACAGGGAGCTAACTATGGCTACACCTTC
-,few,TRBJ2-7,TRBV20-1,CSTSSEQYF,TGCAGTACAAGCTCCGAGCAGTACTTC
-,few,TRBJ2-7,TRBV6-5,CASSLSLRNEQYF,TGTGCCAGCAGCCTGAGCCTCCGGAACGAGCAGTACTTC
TRBD2,few,TRBJ2-7,TRBV6-2/TRBV6-3,CASSSAGGGGPYEQYF,TGTGCCAGCAGCTCCGCGGGAGGGGGCGGCCCCTACGAGCAGTACTTC
-,-,TRBJ2-1,TRBV2,CASSLNRDSKQFF,TGTGCCAGCAGCTTAAACCGGGACTCGAAGCAGTTCTTC
-,-,TRBJ2-6,TRBV21-1,CASSSSRSTGEGANVLTF,TGTGCCAGCAGCTCGTCCAGGTCAACCGGGGAGGGGGCCAACGTCCTGACTTTC
-,-,TRBJ2-1,TRBV3-1,CASSQGGRGNEQFF,TGTGCCAGCAGCCAGGGGGGGCGAGGCAATGAGCAGTTCTTC
TRBD1,-,TRBJ2-7,TRBV7-9,CASSLVRGQGPYEQYF,TGTGCCAGCAGCTTAGTACGGGGACAGGGTCCCTACGAGCAGTACTTC
TRBD2,-,TRBJ2-5,TRBV6-2/TRBV6-3,CASSTSGGAGNEQYF,TGTGCCAGCAGCACTAGCGGGGGGGCGGGCAATGAGCAGTACTTC
TRBD1,-,TRBJ2-3,TRBV6-2/TRBV6-3,CASSPPDRLYDTQYF,TGTGCCAGCAGTCCCCCGGACAGGTTGTATGATACGCAGTATTTT
TRBD2,-,TRBJ2-3,TRBV7-2,CASTVRGGTDTQYF,TGTGCCAGCACGGTCCGGGGGGGCACAGATACGCAGTATTTT
TRBD2,-,TRBJ2-1,TRBV4-1,CASSQDPALSGGAHNEQFF,TGCGCCAGCAGCCAAGATCCGGCCCTTAGCGGGGGGGCGCACAATGAGCAGTTCTTC
-,-,TRBJ1-1,TRBV5-1,CASSLAGPNTEAFF,TGCGCCAGCAGCTTGGCTGGCCCGAACACTGAAGCTTTCTTT
TRBD1,-,TRBJ1-2,TRBV7-2,CASSSPPRQGARYGYTF,TGTGCCAGCAGCTCCCCCCCGCGACAGGGGGCGCGGTATGGCTACACCTTC
TRBD1,many,TRBJ2-1,TRBV27,CASSSPGQGYNEQFF,TGTGCCAGCAGTTCTCCGGGACAGGGTTACAATGAGCAGTTCTTC
TRBD1,few,TRBJ2-7,TRBV6-5,CASSYSGTGRYEQYF,TGTGCCAGCAGTTACTCAGGGACAGGGAGGTACGAGCAGTACTTC
-,-,TRBJ2-7,TRBV6-1,CASSDRSGTISYEQYF,TGTGCCAGCAGTGATCGTAGTGGGACCATCTCCTACGAGCAGTACTTC